The 12 T cell receptor beta chains below all came from one sample that was sequenced in a study of cytomegalovirus exposure and HLA in healthy donors. Repertoires were generated with immunoSEQ multiplex PCR, while TCRdb's copy carries only in-frame clones and drops some. This table has more than 90,000 clones, roughly 83% appearing once. The material sequenced was PBMCs. Source of these receptors: a man younger than 30 in good health and CMV-seronegative.

The chain is built from TRBV9 and TRBJ2-1, with TRBD2 matching over 7 bases. CDR1 is SGDLS and CDR2 is YYNGEE in the germline V gene. With V trimmed by 0 bases and J by 7 bases, 22 bases remained unmatched. There are 20 residues in the CDR3. CDR3 nucleotide sequence: TGTGCCAGCAGCGTAGATCCCGGATCCCCGTGGGAGGGAGGGAGGAATGAGCAGTTCTTC. Translating it yields CASSVDPGSPWEGGRNEQFF. The full variable domain, in which reference TRBV9 and TRBJ2-1 provide the parts outside the CDR3, is DSGVTQTPKHLITATGQRVTLRCSPRSGDLSVYWYQQSLDQGLQFLIQYYNGEERAKGNILERFSAQQFPDLHSELNLSSLELGDSALYFCASSVDPGSPWEGGRNEQFFGPGTRLTVL.

This chain connects TRBV18 to TRBJ2-1; weak D call: TRBD2 (6 bases). The CDR3 has 17 amino acids. Trimming left V 7 bases short and J 7 bases short, with 26 bases between. The germline V gene has CDR1 KGHSH and CDR2 LQKENI. The CDR3 sequence is CASLRLIGGLPSNEQFF. For the CDR3, the DNA is TGTGCCAGCTTGCGGCTTATCGGGGGATTGCCCTCAAATGAGCAGTTCTTC.

The J gene is TRBJ2-7, the V gene TRBV6-5; 11 nucleotides match TRBD1. This CDR3 contains 15 residues. The germline gives CDR1 MNHEY, CDR2 SVGAGI. The V and J ends lost 4 bases and 7 bases, in that order; junction bases with no gene match: 9. The CDR3 bases are TGTGCCAGCAGTTCCCCCGGACAGGGGGCGGGAGAGCAGTACTTC. Protein: CASSSPGQGAGEQYF.

The chain employs TRBV5-6 and TRBJ2-5; 10 bases match TRBD2. This CDR3 region has 18 residues. V was clipped by 1 base and J by 3 bases; unmatched bases: 12. Per germline, CDR1 SGHDT and CDR2 YYEEEE. The CDR3 nucleotides read TGTGCCAGCAGCTTGTCGAGGGCTAGCGGGAGACTTAAAGAGACCCAGTACTTC. Encoded protein: CASSLSRASGRLKETQYF.

The chain uses TRBV7-2 and TRBJ1-5, with D possibly TRBD1 on 5 matching bases. This CDR3 has 14 amino acids. Germline CDR1 reads SGHTA; CDR2 reads FQGNSA. Trimming shortened V by 2 bases and J by 6 bases, and 11 bases separated the two germline ends. The CDR3: CASSLLQGGQPQHF. In DNA, the CDR3 is TGTGCCAGCAGCTTATTGCAGGGTGGTCAGCCCCAGCATTTT.

The chain couples TRBV5-1 to TRBJ1-1; possibly TRBD1 for D (5 bases). The CDR3 is made up of 15 amino acids. The germline V gene encodes CDR1 SGHRS and CDR2 YFSETQ. V lost 0 bases to trimming and J lost 2 bases, with 11 bases between them. This CDR3 is CASSLEGPRNTEAFF. In DNA form, the CDR3 reads TGCGCCAGCAGCTTGGAGGGGCCGCGCAACACTGAAGCTTTCTTT.

The V and J genes are TRBV5-1 and TRBJ1-1; 7 bases line up with TRBD1. Trimming removed 3 bases from V and 6 bases from J; junction bases left unmatched: 5. CDR3 length: 13 residues. Germline values: CDR1 SGHRS, CDR2 YFSETQ. CDR3: CASSSGQYPEAFF. CDR3 bases: TGCGCCAGCAGCTCGGGACAGTACCCTGAAGCTTTCTTT.

V gene TRBV4-1 combines with J gene TRBJ1-2; 9 bases agree with TRBD1. The J segment lost 5 bases and the V segment lost 3 bases, leaving 10 bases of the junction unmatched. The CDR3 has 16 amino acids. CDR1 is MGHRA and CDR2 is YSYEKL in the germline V gene. The CDR3 DNA reads as TGCGCCAGCAGCCACGACAAAACCGGGACAGGGTATGGCTACACCTTC. Encoded protein: CASSHDKTGTGYGYTF.

The V call is TRBV7-8, the J call TRBJ1-2; maybe TRBD1 (6 bases). V was pared by 4 bases and J by 4 bases, with 16 bases between. The CDR3 totals 15 residues. Germline V gene data show CDR1 as SGHVS and CDR2 as FQNEAQ. The CDR3 bases are TGTGCCAGCAGCTCGCGGACAGACCAGGGCTATGGCTACACCTTC. Amino acids: CASSSRTDQGYGYTF.

This chain uses TRBV7-8 with TRBJ2-7; D perhaps matches TRBD2 (5 bases). Germline CDR1 reads SGHVS; CDR2 reads FQNEAQ. There are 14 residues in the CDR3. Trimming took 2 bases from V and 1 from J, leaving 9 bases between them. The CDR3 sequence is CASSLLGGSYEQYF. The CDR3 DNA sequence: TGTGCCAGCAGCTTATTAGGAGGATCCTACGAGCAGTACTTC.

CDR3 sequence reads: CASRRGGECNQPQHF. The CDR3 DNA sequence: TGTGCAAGTCGCAGAGGAGGGGAGTGCAATCAGCCCCAGCATTTT. The chain employs TRBV12-2 and TRBJ1-5. TRBV12-2 is a listed pseudogene. The CDR3 spans 15 residues.

This rearrangement joins TRBV2 to TRBJ2-3, with D uncertain. CDR3 length equals 15 residues. CDR1 and CDR2 from the germline V gene are SNHLY and FYNNEI. V shed 3 bases and J shed 3 bases, with 13 bases lying between them. The CDR3 here is CASSDPSDRTDTQYF. The CDR3, as DNA: TGTGCCAGCAGTGACCCCAGCGATCGGACAGATACGCAGTATTTT.